The TCR beta chain under discussion was sequenced for a study of cytomegalovirus exposure and HLA in healthy donors. The PCR ran on 60 Vbeta and 13 Jbeta primers. Original handling: In a later analysis, of roughly 73 million unique beta chains, around 11 million appeared in at least two donors. The table came from immunoSEQ multiplex PCR; TCRdb's copy has only in-frame clones and leaves some out. V and J calls and clone size are those listed in that table; D and trimming were worked out from the DNA. In the table there are about 130,000 clones, 79% of which are singletons. Findings and limits, study-wide: Fewer N-insertions (relative to the 666-donor mean) were reportedly seen in an Asian-associated ancestry cluster in a later analysis.

In regard to this clone: What it binds is not known.

The source is a man in his late teens or twenties in good health and CMV-seronegative. The sequenced material came from PBMCs.

The CDR3 DNA follows: TGTGCCAGCAGTGAATCGGGGGGGGGTTCACCCCTCCACTTT. It encodes CASSESGGGSPLHF. J is TRBJ1-6 and V is TRBV6-4; D is possibly TRBD1 (5 bases). From germline, CDR1 is MRHNA and CDR2 SNTAGT. Trimming took 3 bases from V and 9 from J, leaving 12 bases between them. This CDR3 contains 14 residues.